Presented here are 14 T cell receptor beta chains from one specimen sequenced in a study of shared clonotypes between healthy human individuals. Sequencing was performed with immunoSEQ multiplex PCR; in TCRdb, only in-frame clones are kept and a portion is missing. The table records about 2.4 million clones, 90% to 95% of them present only once. Material for sequencing was naive CD4+ T cells sorted from blood. Stated subset: CD45RA+ positively selected. Every receptor here comes from a man in his late teens or twenties in good health.

This chain joins TRBV7-3 and TRBJ2-1; D is undetermined. This CDR3 has 13 amino acids. Trimming removed 5 bases from V and 10 bases from J, with 15 bases in between. Looked up from germline, CDR1 is SGHTA and CDR2 is FQGTGA. This chain's CDR3 is CASSPKGLGEQFF. CDR3 coding DNA: TGTGCCAGCAGCCCCAAGGGCCTTGGGGAGCAGTTCTTC.

This chain connects TRBV28 to TRBJ2-2; the match to TRBD2 covers 8 bases. The germline V gene encodes CDR1 MDHEN and CDR2 SYDVKM. V trimming: 7 bases; J trimming: 1 base; junction bases outside the gene matches: 8. The CDR3 is 16 amino acids. The CDR3 DNA reads as TGTGCCAGCATCGGCGCCAGCGGGGGGAACACCGGGGAGCTGTTTTTT. Its translation is CASIGASGGNTGELFF.

In the case of this clone: The same CDR3 also results from other DNA sequences found in this sample. J is TRBJ2-3 and V is TRBV5-5, with D hard to call. This CDR3 spans 12 amino acids. The V gene lost 4 bases and the J gene lost 0 bases, with 3 bases spanning the gap. Germline V gives CDR1 SGHKS, CDR2 YYEKEE (reference sequence). Written as DNA, the CDR3 is TGTGCCAGCAGCCTCAGCACAGATACGCAGTATTTT. Its translation: CASSLSTDTQYF.

J is TRBJ1-1 and V is TRBV11-2; no clear D. The CDR3 runs to 14 residues. The germline V and J ends were trimmed by 5 bases and 6 bases, with 16 bases remaining between them. From germline, CDR1 is SGHAT and CDR2 FQNNGV. CDR3 coding DNA: TGTGCCAGCAGCCCACGTCTGGCGGGCGCTGAAGCTTTCTTT. Protein product: CASSPRLAGAEAFF. Using reference TRBV11-2 and TRBJ1-1 for the parts outside the CDR3, the full variable domain is EAGVAQSPRYKIIEKRQSVAFWCNPISGHATLYWYQQILGQGPKLLIQFQNNGVVDDSQLPKDRFSAERLKGVDSTLKIQPAKLEDSAVYLCASSPRLAGAEAFFGQGTRLTVV.

The chain employs TRBV11-2 and TRBJ1-4; 9 bases match TRBD1. This CDR3 has 15 amino acids. Germline V gives CDR1 SGHAT, CDR2 FQNNGV. J was trimmed by 3 bases and V by 5 bases; bases with no gene match: 4. The DNA of the CDR3 is TGTGCCAGCAGCCTGGACAGGGGCGCTAATGAAAAACTGTTTTTT. Translating gives CASSLDRGANEKLFF.

This chain uses TRBV18 with TRBJ2-3, with D unresolved. The CDR3 is made up of 14 amino acids. The germline V and J ends were trimmed by 6 bases and 4 bases, with 14 bases remaining between them. Germline V gene lookup returns CDR1 KGHSH and CDR2 LQKENI. CDR3 nucleotides: TGTGCCAGCTCTCGAGCTAGTGTTCCAGATACGCAGTATTTT. As protein: CASSRASVPDTQYF.

The chain uses TRBV5-4 and TRBJ2-1, with 9 bases aligning to TRBD1. This CDR3 is built from 15 residues. Trimming took 4 bases from V and 7 from J; bases not matched to a gene: 9. Germline-derived CDR1 and CDR2 are SGHNT and YYREEE (reference sequence). This chain's CDR3 is CASSTTGTGSNEQFF. The CDR3, as DNA: TGTGCCAGCAGCACGACCGGGACAGGGTCGAATGAGCAGTTCTTC.

V and J are TRBV7-9 and TRBJ1-6, with D perhaps matching TRBD1 (5 bases). V gave up 6 bases and J gave up 8 bases, with 17 bases separating them. Germline CDR1 SEHNR, CDR2 FQNEAQ (reference sequence). The CDR3 runs 15 residues. The CDR3 reads CASSWDQPRDSPLHF. The DNA of the CDR3 is TGTGCCAGCAGTTGGGACCAGCCTCGGGATTCACCCCTCCACTTT. Using reference TRBV7-9 and TRBJ1-6 for the parts outside the CDR3, the full variable domain is DTGVSQNPRHKITKRGQNVTFRCDPISEHNRLYWYRQTLGQGPEFLTYFQNEAQLEKSRLLSDRFSAERPKGSFSTLEIQRTEQGDSAMYLCASSWDQPRDSPLHFGNGTRLTVT.

The V and J genes are TRBV30 and TRBJ2-7; possibly TRBD1 for D (5 bases). The V end was cut by 4 bases, the J end by 1 base, with 11 bases between. CDR1 and CDR2 (germline): GTSNPN, SVGIG (reference sequence). The CDR3 totals 13 residues. In DNA, the CDR3 is TGTGCCTGGACCCGACAGACTTCCTACGAGCAGTACTTC. This translates into CAWTRQTSYEQYF. Supplemented by reference TRBV30 and TRBJ2-7, the full variable domain reads SQTIHQWPATLVQPVGSPLSLECTVEGTSNPNLYWYRQAAGRGLQLLFYSVGIGQISSEVPQNLSASRPQDRQFILSSKKLLLSDSGFYLCAWTRQTSYEQYFGPGTRLTVT.

V gene TRBV10-3 combines with J gene TRBJ1-4, with D unclear. CDR3 length: 13 amino acids. CDR1 is ENHRY and CDR2 is SYGVKD in the germline V gene. V lost 7 bases to trimming and J lost 7 bases, with 13 bases between them. The CDR3 sequence: CAIKHEVGEKLFF. Here the CDR3 DNA reads TGTGCCATCAAACACGAAGTGGGTGAAAAACTGTTTTTT.

This chain joins TRBV5-1 and TRBJ1-6; 7 bases map to TRBD1. V gave up 4 bases and J gave up 5 bases; unmatched junction bases: 6. The length of the CDR3 is 15 residues. Per germline, CDR1 SGHRS and CDR2 YFSETQ. The DNA for the CDR3 is TGCGCCAGCAGCCCGACCGGGACAGATAATTCACCCCTCCACTTT. This gives the protein CASSPTGTDNSPLHF.

The chain uses TRBV6-1 and TRBJ2-3; TRBD1 aligns across 8 bases. Germline V gene sequence: CDR1 MNHNS, CDR2 SASEGT. CDR3 length equals 13 residues. The V and J ends lost 6 bases and 5 bases, in that order; junction bases with no gene match: 4. The CDR3 is CASSRQGKDTQYF. The CDR3 region has the DNA TGTGCCAGCAGCCGACAGGGGAAAGATACGCAGTATTTT.

The chain uses TRBV6-5 and TRBJ1-1; D is unclear. The germline gives CDR1 MNHEY, CDR2 SVGAGI. The CDR3 spans 13 residues. V was clipped by 11 bases and J by 1 base, with 14 bases between them. The CDR3 nucleotides read TGTGCCTCTCAAAACGCAGGGAACACTGAAGCTTTCTTT. It is translated as CASQNAGNTEAFF.

The chain recombines TRBV28 with TRBJ2-3, with D unclear. The CDR3 sequence is 16 residues long. Trimming took off 4 bases at V and 1 base at J, with 15 bases between the two ends. Per germline, CDR1 MDHEN and CDR2 SYDVKM. DNA of the CDR3: TGTGCCAGCAGTTCAAACGGACCCCAGGGCACAGATACGCAGTATTTT. It codes for CASSSNGPQGTDTQYF.